Listed below are T cell receptor beta chains from one sample, sequenced in a study of T cell therapy product for transplant patients. TCRdb's copy holds only in-frame clones and misses some; the assay was immunoSEQ multiplex PCR. The sample shows 1,000 to 1,200 clones, about 45% of them seen only once. Which antigens these TCRs recognize remains unknown. Sequencing input: a sorted cell population cultured from PBMCs. The receptors here all came from an adult in good health. CDR3s include the opening cysteine and the closing phenylalanine or tryptophan. A D gene is named only where the DNA matches it firmly. The listing skips clone size in some rows; elsewhere it reads once, few, many or a size class.

NA,TRBJ2-5,TRBD1,TRBV14,CASSPTRQGETQYF,TGTGCCAGCAGCCCGACCCGACAGGGTGAGACCCAGTACTTC
NA,TRBJ2-5,NA,TRBV7-2,CASSPNVGDQETQYF,TGTGCCAGCAGCCCTAACGTAGGGGACCAAGAGACCCAGTACTTC
once,TRBJ1-2,TRBD1,TRBV6-5,CASSLRTGNLNGYTF,TGTGCCAGCAGCCTACGGACAGGGAATTTGAATGGCTACACCTTC
NA,TRBJ2-7,NA,TRBV19,CASLGPRGAQYF,TGTGCCAGTCTCGGGCCTCGAGGCGCGCAGTACTTC
NA,TRBJ1-6,TRBD1,TRBV5-1,CASSPNGQGSSPLHF,TGCGCCAGCAGCCCAAACGGACAGGGAAGTTCACCCCTCCACTTT
NA,TRBJ2-3,NA,TRBV9,CASSAVQLTDTQYF,TGTGCCAGCAGCGCCGTACAGCTCACAGATACGCAGTATTTT
NA,TRBJ1-2,NA,TRBV19,CASRPPAGQANYGYTF,TGTGCCAGTAGGCCCCCCGCGGGGCAAGCAAACTATGGCTACACCTTC
NA,TRBJ2-1,TRBD2,TRBV30,CAWSVARGVSYNEQFF,TGTGCCTGGAGTGTAGCACGGGGGGTCTCCTACAATGAGCAGTTCTTC
NA,TRBJ1-2,NA,TRBV6-5,CASNNPAGEARYTF,TGTGCCAGCAATAACCCAGCAGGGGAGGCTCGCTACACCTTC
medium-sized,TRBJ1-2,NA,TRBV19,CASSPQTTYVWYTF,TGTGCCAGTAGTCCACAGACAACTTATGTGTGGTACACCTTC
NA,TRBJ1-2,NA,TRBV6-5,CASTQGRGGGGYTF,TGTGCCAGCACCCAGGGGAGGGGAGGAGGCGGCTACACCTTC
large,TRBJ1-6,NA,TRBV4-1,CASSQAWESFSYNSPLHF,TGCGCCAGCAGCCAAGCCTGGGAGTCTTTCTCCTATAATTCACCCCTCCACTTT
NA,TRBJ1-3,NA,TRBV11-2,CASSLDFAGSSGNTIYF,TGTGCCAGCAGCTTAGATTTCGCGGGGAGCTCTGGAAACACCATATATTTT
once,TRBJ2-3,NA,TRBV5-5,CASSPQATGGEDTQYF,TGTGCCAGCAGCCCACAGGCGACGGGCGGGGAAGATACGCAGTATTTT
NA,TRBJ1-4,NA,TRBV15,CATSIDQDAYEKLFF,TGTGCCACCAGCATTGACCAGGACGCATATGAAAAACTGTTTTTT
medium-sized,TRBJ1-2,NA,TRBV19,CASSDLGQLYGYTF,TGTGCCAGTAGCGACTTGGGACAACTCTATGGCTACACCTTC
NA,TRBJ1-4,NA,TRBV16,CASSQSGGEKLFF,TGTGCCAGCAGCCAATCGGGCGGAGAAAAACTGTTTTTT
NA,TRBJ2-1,NA,TRBV28,CASRTVLSSYNEQFF,TGTGCCAGCAGGACAGTTCTGAGCTCCTACAATGAGCAGTTCTTC
NA,TRBJ2-2,NA,TRBV6-5,CASRLGTGELFF,TGTGCCAGTCGGTTGGGTACCGGGGAGCTGTTTTTT
NA,TRBJ1-2,NA,TRBV9,CASSVAPHPGFYGYTF,TGTGCCAGCAGCGTAGCCCCGCACCCCGGGTTCTATGGCTACACCTTC
NA,TRBJ1-6,NA,TRBV30,CAWSEEGRGSPLHF,TGTGCCTGGAGCGAGGAGGGCAGAGGGTCACCCCTCCACTTT
NA,TRBJ2-1,NA,TRBV7-2,CASSLEANEQFF,TGTGCCAGCAGCTTAGAGGCCAATGAGCAGTTCTTC
NA,TRBJ2-3,TRBD2,TRBV4-3,CASSQLTSGGDTQYF,TGCGCCAGCAGCCAACTGACTAGCGGGGGTGATACGCAGTATTTT
medium-sized,TRBJ1-1,NA,TRBV5-1,CASSLDGKGAFF,TGCGCCAGCAGCTTGGATGGGAAAGGAGCTTTCTTT
NA,TRBJ1-2,TRBD1,TRBV6-7,CASSYVTGTGTYGYTF,TGTGCCAGCAGTTACGTAACCGGGACAGGAACCTACGGCTACACCTTC
few,TRBJ2-7,NA,TRBV7-9,CASSLGGSAYEQYF,TGTGCCAGCAGCTTGGGCGGATCCGCCTACGAGCAGTACTTC
NA,TRBJ1-1,NA,TRBV9,CASSVDRLMNTEAFF,TGTGCCAGCAGCGTAGATAGGTTGATGAACACTGAAGCTTTCTTT
NA,TRBJ1-6,NA,TRBV5-4,CASSLELGSPLHF,TGTGCCAGCAGCTTGGAGCTAGGTTCACCCCTCCACTTT
few,TRBJ1-5,NA,TRBV7-2,CASSLGQSYNQPQHF,TGTGCCAGCAGCCTCGGACAGTCTTACAATCAGCCCCAGCATTTT
NA,TRBJ2-1,NA,TRBV7-9,CASSLAQGNEQFF,TGTGCCAGCAGCTTAGCACAGGGTAATGAGCAGTTCTTC
hyperexpanded,TRBJ1-6,NA,TRBV19,CASSFFGAGSPLHF,TGTGCCAGTAGTTTCTTTGGGGCAGGCTCACCCCTCCACTTT
few,TRBJ2-3,NA,TRBV11-3,CASSLGDTQYF,TGTGCCAGCAGCTTGGGAGATACGCAGTATTTT
NA,TRBJ2-3,TRBD1,TRBV7-2,CASSLGQGRTDTQYF,TGTGCCAGCAGCCTTGGACAGGGCAGGACAGATACGCAGTATTTT
NA,TRBJ1-2,NA,TRBV7-6,CASSTGHGYTF,TGTGCCAGCAGCACAGGGCACGGCTACACCTTC
once,TRBJ2-7,NA,TRBV27,CASSLSGPASYEQYF,TGTGCCAGCAGTTTATCAGGGCCCGCCTCCTACGAGCAGTACTTC
NA,TRBJ1-5,TRBD1,TRBV9,CASSVAGTANQPQHF,TGTGCCAGCAGCGTCGCCGGGACAGCAAATCAGCCCCAGCATTTT
NA,TRBJ2-7,TRBD2,TRBV19,CASRPSGGGYEQYF,TGTGCCAGTAGACCTAGCGGGGGAGGCTACGAGCAGTACTTC
NA,TRBJ2-3,NA,TRBV5-4,CASSVKVQGPTDTQYF,TGTGCCAGCAGCGTTAAGGTGCAGGGCCCCACAGATACGCAGTATTTT
NA,TRBJ2-7,TRBD1,TRBV6-5,CASSGTAAGEQYF,TGTGCCAGCAGTGGGACAGCCGCAGGAGAGCAGTACTTC
large,TRBJ2-7,TRBD2,TRBV27,CASSAVAGAPFHEQYF,TGTGCCAGCAGTGCTGTAGCGGGGGCTCCGTTCCACGAGCAGTACTTC
NA,TRBJ2-1,NA,TRBV5-6,CASSLGGPRTNHNEQFF,TGTGCCAGCAGCTTGGGAGGGCCTAGAACTAACCACAATGAGCAGTTCTTC
NA,TRBJ2-3,TRBD2,TRBV7-3,CASSLGAGGSTDTQYF,TGTGCCAGCAGCTTAGGTGCGGGGGGGAGCACAGATACGCAGTATTTT
medium-sized,TRBJ1-3,TRBD1,TRBV9,CASSVTGGSGNTIYF,TGTGCCAGCAGCGTGACAGGGGGCTCTGGAAACACCATATATTTT
NA,TRBJ2-2,NA,TRBV5-6,CASSSQGRTGELFF,TGTGCCAGCAGCTCACAGGGGAGGACCGGGGAGCTGTTTTTT
NA,TRBJ1-5,NA,TRBV5-1,CASSLGGDSDQPQHF,TGCGCCAGCAGCTTGGGGGGGGATTCGGATCAGCCCCAGCATTTT
few,TRBJ2-3,NA,TRBV4-1,CASSQEGTWGLRLPTQYF,TGCGCCAGCAGCCAAGAGGGAACCTGGGGCCTAAGGCTTCCTACGCAGTATTTT
NA,TRBJ2-5,NA,TRBV30,CAWVKNRVMGETQYF,TGTGCCTGGGTCAAGAACAGGGTGATGGGAGAGACCCAGTACTTC
NA,TRBJ2-2,NA,TRBV11-3,CASSFNWELFF,TGTGCCAGCAGCTTCAATTGGGAGCTGTTTTTT
large,TRBJ1-1,NA,TRBV30,CAWGPGPTEAFF,TGTGCCTGGGGTCCGGGACCAACTGAAGCTTTCTTT
NA,TRBJ1-1,NA,TRBV7-2,CASSLAQGQNTEAFF,TGTGCCAGCAGCTTAGCGCAGGGGCAGAACACTGAAGCTTTCTTT
few,TRBJ1-2,NA,TRBV5-8,CASSTYIGDYGYTF,TGTGCCAGCAGCACTTATATCGGGGACTATGGCTACACCTTC
NA,TRBJ2-3,NA,TRBV5-4,CASSPKVSTDTQYF,TGTGCCAGCAGTCCGAAGGTTAGCACAGATACGCAGTATTTT
few,TRBJ1-6,NA,TRBV30,CAWRGHYNSPLHF,TGTGCCTGGAGGGGCCATTATAATTCACCCCTCCACTTT
NA,TRBJ1-2,NA,TRBV25-1,CASTKNEGIGGYTF,TGTGCCAGCACCAAAAACGAGGGGATAGGGGGCTACACCTTC
medium-sized,TRBJ2-1,NA,TRBV2,CASSGNKVYQFF,TGTGCCAGCAGTGGAAATAAGGTTTATCAGTTCTTC
NA,TRBJ2-2,TRBD2,TRBV4-1,CASSQGLAVNTGELFF,TGCGCCAGCAGCCAAGGGCTAGCGGTGAACACCGGGGAGCTGTTTTTT
few,TRBJ2-5,NA,TRBV6-5,CASSPGDVRTQYF,TGTGCCAGCAGTCCCGGGGACGTAAGGACCCAGTACTTC
medium-sized,TRBJ1-6,NA,TRBV30,CAWRGAYNSPLHF,TGTGCCTGGAGGGGGGCCTATAATTCACCCCTCCACTTT
NA,TRBJ2-5,NA,TRBV29-1,CSVGAMGRETQYF,TGCAGCGTTGGTGCAATGGGGCGAGAGACCCAGTACTTC